This is a list of T cell receptor beta chains from one sample in a study of T cells after yellow fever vaccination. TCRdb analysed the 5' RACE reads with MiXCR anew, one entry per CDR3 protein. The sample has 250,000 or so distinct CDR3 sequences, 3.6% seen once. Sequencing was performed on PBMCs, taken 15 days after the yellow fever booster vaccination. These receptors all stem from a man aged 18 to 30 who received the YFV17D yellow fever vaccine. Each CDR3 is given with its conserved first and last residue. Each record gives: D gene, J gene, V gene, clone size, CDR3 DNA, CDR3 protein. A D gene is named only where the DNA matches it firmly. For some rows the clone size is stated as once, few or many, or as a class when expanded; others skip it.

D gene: TRBD2
J gene: TRBJ2-3
V gene: TRBV6-4
clone size: few
CDR3 DNA: TGTGCCAGCAGTGATCGACGGGGGGGCCCAGATACGCAGTATTTT
CDR3 protein: CASSDRRGGPDTQYF

D gene: TRBD1
J gene: TRBJ2-5
V gene: TRBV4-1
clone size: many
CDR3 DNA: TGCGCCAGCAGCCAAGATTCAGGGGGCGCGGTCCAAGAGACCCAGTACTTC
CDR3 protein: CASSQDSGGAVQETQYF

D gene: .
J gene: TRBJ1-2
V gene: TRBV4-3
clone size: few
CDR3 DNA: TGCGCCAGCAGCCGAGATGGGGGAGGCTACACCTTC
CDR3 protein: CASSRDGGGYTF

D gene: .
J gene: TRBJ1-5
V gene: TRBV9
clone size: many
CDR3 DNA: TGTGCCAGCAGCGTAGAAGGGGCTCAGCCCCAGCATTTT
CDR3 protein: CASSVEGAQPQHF

D gene: TRBD1
J gene: TRBJ2-1
V gene: TRBV6-6
clone size: .
CDR3 DNA: TGTGCCAGCAGTTACATGGGACAGGGGGGCAATGAGCAGTTCTTC
CDR3 protein: CASSYMGQGGNEQFF

D gene: .
J gene: TRBJ2-3
V gene: TRBV10-3
clone size: .
CDR3 DNA: TGTGCCATCAGTGCCCCCCCAGACCATGATACGCAGTATTTT
CDR3 protein: CAISAPPDHDTQYF

D gene: .
J gene: TRBJ1-4
V gene: TRBV5-1
clone size: many
CDR3 DNA: TGCGCCAGCAGCTGGGAGCAGAGAGGGAATGAAAAACTGTTTTTT
CDR3 protein: CASSWEQRGNEKLFF

D gene: .
J gene: TRBJ2-5
V gene: TRBV18
clone size: many
CDR3 DNA: TGTGCCAGCTCACCCCCGGGCCAGCAAGAGACCCAGTACTTC
CDR3 protein: CASSPPGQQETQYF

D gene: .
J gene: TRBJ1-3
V gene: TRBV29-1
clone size: many
CDR3 DNA: TGCAGCGTTGGCTTCTCTGGAAACACCATATATTTT
CDR3 protein: CSVGFSGNTIYF

D gene: TRBD1
J gene: TRBJ2-5
V gene: TRBV7-9
clone size: many
CDR3 DNA: TGTGCCAGCAGCCTCTCACGGACAGGGACGGAAGAGACCCAGTACTTC
CDR3 protein: CASSLSRTGTEETQYF

D gene: .
J gene: TRBJ2-3
V gene: TRBV29-1
clone size: many
CDR3 DNA: TGCAGCGTTGACCTGGACAGTGCAGATACGCAGTATTTT
CDR3 protein: CSVDLDSADTQYF

D gene: .
J gene: TRBJ2-2
V gene: TRBV4-1
clone size: many
CDR3 DNA: TGCGCCAGCAGCCAGGGGCTTCGGGGGAGCGGGGAGCTGTTTTTT
CDR3 protein: CASSQGLRGSGELFF